The next 6 T cell receptor beta chains were all read from a single sample in a study of OX40 agonist ivuxolimab in advanced cancers. This table comes from immunoSEQ multiplex PCR, and its TCRdb copy is limited to in-frame clones, with some not included. The sample has 98,000 or so clones, more than 85% seen once. Sequencing was performed on CD4+ or CD8+ T cells sorted from blood, taken in a trial of the OX40 agonist ivuxolimab. The receptors were sampled from an adult with an advanced solid tumor such as melanoma, head and neck, liver or kidney cancer.

V and J are TRBV6-5 and TRBJ2-7; possibly TRBD1 for D (5 bases). Trimming stripped 6 bases from V and 3 bases from J, with 12 bases between. The germline V gene has CDR1 MNHEY and CDR2 SVGAGI. CDR3 length: 13 amino acids. The CDR3 loop is CASRKGVDYEQYF. The CDR3 DNA is TGTGCCAGCAGGAAAGGGGTCGACTACGAGCAGTACTTC.

The rearrangement uses TRBV7-8 and TRBJ2-5; TRBD2 aligns across 7 bases. The CDR3 has 14 residues. The germline gives CDR1 SGHVS, CDR2 FQNEAQ. J lost 2 bases, V lost 5 bases, and 5 bases had no gene match. The CDR3 region has the DNA TGTGCCAGCAGCGGGGGGGTAGGGCAAGAGACCCAGTACTTC. Translated: CASSGGVGQETQYF.

V is TRBV15 and J is TRBJ2-3; D may be TRBD1 or TRBD2 (6 bases each). The ends were cut back, 5 bases at V and 0 bases at J, with 12 bases in the middle. Germline-derived CDR1 and CDR2 are LNHNV and YYDKDF (reference sequence). This CDR3 spans 15 amino acids. CDR3 amino acids: CATSRGQGSTDTQYF. CDR3 DNA sequence: TGTGCCACCAGCCGGGGGCAGGGAAGCACAGATACGCAGTATTTT.

The CDR3 nucleotides read TGCGCCAGCAGCCAGGGGGCGCGGGGAAACACCATATATTTT. Its protein product is CASSQGARGNTIYF. V usage is TRBV4-1 and J usage is TRBJ1-3; D is perhaps TRBD1 (6 bases). The CDR3 sequence is 14 residues long. V was shortened by 3 bases and J by 4 bases, with 10 bases between the two germline ends. Germline assignment: CDR1 MGHRA and CDR2 YSYEKL.

V and J are TRBV4-2 and TRBJ2-2; TRBD2 aligns across 11 bases. The V segment lost 4 bases and the J segment 2 bases; nucleotides outside the gene matches: 9. Germline lookup yields CDR1 LGHNA and CDR2 YNFKEQ. The CDR3 extends over 18 amino acids. This CDR3 is CASSPHLGTSGNTGELFF. CDR3 sequence (DNA): TGTGCCAGCAGCCCTCACCTGGGGACTAGCGGAAACACCGGGGAGCTGTTTTTT.

The rearrangement joins TRBV6-5 to TRBJ1-2, with 7 nucleotides matching TRBD1. The CDR3 has 14 residues. Per the germline V gene, CDR1 is MNHEY and CDR2 is SVGAGI. V lost 6 bases and J lost 8; bases outside the gene matches: 12. The chain's CDR3 is CASRPSDRSYGYTF. CDR3 sequence (DNA): TGTGCCAGCAGACCCTCGGACAGGTCCTACGGCTACACCTTC.